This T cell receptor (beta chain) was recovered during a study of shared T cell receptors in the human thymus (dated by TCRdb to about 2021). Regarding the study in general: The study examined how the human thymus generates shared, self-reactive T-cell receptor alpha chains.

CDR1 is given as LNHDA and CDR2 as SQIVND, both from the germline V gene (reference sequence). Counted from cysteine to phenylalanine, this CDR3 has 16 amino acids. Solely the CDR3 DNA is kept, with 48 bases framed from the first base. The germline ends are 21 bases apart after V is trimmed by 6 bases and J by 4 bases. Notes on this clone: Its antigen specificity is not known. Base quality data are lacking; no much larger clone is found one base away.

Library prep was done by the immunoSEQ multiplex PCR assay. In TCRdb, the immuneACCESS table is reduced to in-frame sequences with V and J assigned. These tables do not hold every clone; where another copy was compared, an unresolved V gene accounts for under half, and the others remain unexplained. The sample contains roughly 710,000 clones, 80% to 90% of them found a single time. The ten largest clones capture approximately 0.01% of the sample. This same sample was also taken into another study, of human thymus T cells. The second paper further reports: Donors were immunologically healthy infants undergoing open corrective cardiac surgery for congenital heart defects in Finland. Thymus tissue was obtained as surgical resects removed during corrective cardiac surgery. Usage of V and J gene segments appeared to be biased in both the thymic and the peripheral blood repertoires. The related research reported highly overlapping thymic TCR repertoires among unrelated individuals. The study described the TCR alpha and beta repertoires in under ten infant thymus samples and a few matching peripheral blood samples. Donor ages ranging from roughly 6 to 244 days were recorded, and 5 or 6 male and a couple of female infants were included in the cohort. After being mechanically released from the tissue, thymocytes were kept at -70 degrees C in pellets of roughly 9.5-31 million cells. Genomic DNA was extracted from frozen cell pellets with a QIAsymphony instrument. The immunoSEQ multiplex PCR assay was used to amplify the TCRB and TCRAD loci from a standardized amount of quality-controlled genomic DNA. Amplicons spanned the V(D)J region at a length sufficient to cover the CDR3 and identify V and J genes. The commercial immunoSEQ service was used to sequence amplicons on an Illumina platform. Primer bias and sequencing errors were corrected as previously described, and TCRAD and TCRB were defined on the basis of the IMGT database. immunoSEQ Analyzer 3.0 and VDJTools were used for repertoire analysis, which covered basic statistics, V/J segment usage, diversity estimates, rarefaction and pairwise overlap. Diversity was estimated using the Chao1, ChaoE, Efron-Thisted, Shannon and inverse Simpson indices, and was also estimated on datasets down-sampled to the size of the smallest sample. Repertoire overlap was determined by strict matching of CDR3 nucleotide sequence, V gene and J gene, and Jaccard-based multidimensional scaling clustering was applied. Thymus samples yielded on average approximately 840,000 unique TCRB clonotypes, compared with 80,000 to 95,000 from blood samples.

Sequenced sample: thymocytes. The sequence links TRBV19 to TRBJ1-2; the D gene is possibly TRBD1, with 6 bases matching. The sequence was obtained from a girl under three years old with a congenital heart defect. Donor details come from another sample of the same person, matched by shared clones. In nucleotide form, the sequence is TGTGCCAGTAGACGAACAGGGTCGGGCAGGGGCTATGGCTACACCTTC. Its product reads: CASRRTGSGRGYGYTF. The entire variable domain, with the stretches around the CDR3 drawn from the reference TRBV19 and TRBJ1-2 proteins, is DGGITQSPKYLFRKEGQNVTLSCEQNLNHDAMYWYRQDPGQGLRLIYYSQIVNDFQKGDIAEGYSVSREKKESFPLTVTSAQKNPTAFYLCASRRTGSGRGYGYTFGSGTRLTVV.